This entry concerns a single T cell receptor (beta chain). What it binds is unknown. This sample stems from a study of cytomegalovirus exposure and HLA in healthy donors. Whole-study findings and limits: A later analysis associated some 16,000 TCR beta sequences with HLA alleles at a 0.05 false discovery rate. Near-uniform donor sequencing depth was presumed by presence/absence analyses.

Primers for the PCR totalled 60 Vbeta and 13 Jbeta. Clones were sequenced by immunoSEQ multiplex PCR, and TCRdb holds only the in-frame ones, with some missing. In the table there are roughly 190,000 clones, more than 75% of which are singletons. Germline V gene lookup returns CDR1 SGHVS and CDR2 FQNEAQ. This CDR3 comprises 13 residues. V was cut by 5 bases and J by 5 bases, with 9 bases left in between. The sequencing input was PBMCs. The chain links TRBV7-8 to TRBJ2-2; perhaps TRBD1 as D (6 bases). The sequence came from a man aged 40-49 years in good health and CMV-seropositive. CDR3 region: CASSKGETGELFF. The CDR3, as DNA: TGTGCCAGCAGCAAGGGGGAAACCGGGGAGCTGTTTTTT.